What follows are 3 T cell receptor beta chains derived from one specimen sequenced in a study of T cell responses to AZD1222 COVID-19 vaccine. Assay used: immunoSEQ multiplex PCR; TCRdb lists only in-frame clones, some missing. This sample has some 53,000 clones, with approximately 86% found just once. The material sequenced was peripheral blood, taken 28 days after the second AZD1222 dose. These receptors came from an adult who received the AZD1222 COVID-19 vaccine.

V and J are TRBV19 and TRBJ2-7; 11 nucleotides match TRBD2. The V gene end was trimmed by 4 bases and the J gene end by 2 bases; junction bases not matched to a gene: 7. The CDR3 has 16 amino acids. From germline, CDR1 is LNHDA and CDR2 SQIVND (reference sequence). DNA for the CDR3: TGTGCCAGTAGTAGGGCACATAGCGGGAGGGCCTACGAGCAGTACTTC. It is translated as CASSRAHSGRAYEQYF.

V is TRBV23-1 and J is TRBJ2-5, with 7 bases aligning to TRBD1. TRBV23-1 qualifies as an ORF whose function is uncertain. With V trimmed by 2 bases and J by 5 bases, 11 bases remained unmatched. This CDR3 is 16 amino acids long. CDR3 in amino acids: CASSQTIKGALETQYF. The DNA for the CDR3 is TGCGCCAGCAGTCAAACGATCAAGGGGGCTTTGGAGACCCAGTACTTC.

The rearrangement uses TRBV9 and TRBJ1-2; D is ambiguous. V was pared by 0 bases and J by 4 bases, with 13 bases between. There are 15 residues in the CDR3. Germline values: CDR1 SGDLS, CDR2 YYNGEE. This chain's CDR3 is CASSVGRGDSYGYTF. DNA for the CDR3: TGTGCCAGCAGCGTAGGTAGAGGCGATAGCTATGGCTACACCTTC. Filled out from reference TRBV9 and TRBJ1-2, the complete variable domain reads DSGVTQTPKHLITATGQRVTLRCSPRSGDLSVYWYQQSLDQGLQFLIQYYNGEERAKGNILERFSAQQFPDLHSELNLSSLELGDSALYFCASSVGRGDSYGYTFGSGTRLTVV.